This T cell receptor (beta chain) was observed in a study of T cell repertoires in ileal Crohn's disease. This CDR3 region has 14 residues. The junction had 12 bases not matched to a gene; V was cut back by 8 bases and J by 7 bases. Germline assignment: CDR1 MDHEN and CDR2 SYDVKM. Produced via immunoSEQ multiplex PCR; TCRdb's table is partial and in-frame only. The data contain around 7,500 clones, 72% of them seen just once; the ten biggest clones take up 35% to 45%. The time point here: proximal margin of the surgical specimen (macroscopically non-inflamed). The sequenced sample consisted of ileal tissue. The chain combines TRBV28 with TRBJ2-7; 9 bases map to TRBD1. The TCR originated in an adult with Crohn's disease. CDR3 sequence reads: CASGRTGGSPEQYF. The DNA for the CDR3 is TGTGCCAGCGGCAGAACAGGGGGCAGCCCTGAGCAGTACTTC.